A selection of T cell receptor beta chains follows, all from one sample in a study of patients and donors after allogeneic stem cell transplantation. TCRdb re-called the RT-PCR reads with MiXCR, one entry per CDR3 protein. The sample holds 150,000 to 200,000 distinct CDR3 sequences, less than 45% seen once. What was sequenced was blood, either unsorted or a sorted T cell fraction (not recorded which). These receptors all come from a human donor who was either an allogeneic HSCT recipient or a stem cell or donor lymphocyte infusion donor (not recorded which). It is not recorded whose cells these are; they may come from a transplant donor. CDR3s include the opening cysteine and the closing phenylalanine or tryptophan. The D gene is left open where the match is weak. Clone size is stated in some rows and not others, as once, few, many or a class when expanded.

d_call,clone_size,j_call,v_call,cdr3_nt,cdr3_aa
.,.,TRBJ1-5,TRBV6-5,TGTGCCAGCAGTCAAAATCAGCCCCAGCATTTT,CASSQNQPQHF
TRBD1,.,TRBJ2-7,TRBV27,TGTGCCAGCAGTTTTGTTAGACAGGGGGCCTACGAGCAGTACTTC,CASSFVRQGAYEQYF
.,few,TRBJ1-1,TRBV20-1,TGCAGTGCTAGAGCGAGGACCCTGATTCACACTGAAGCTTTCTTT,CSARARTLIHTEAFF
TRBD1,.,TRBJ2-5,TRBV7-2,TGTGCCAGCAGCTTATTGAGTGACAGGGCCCGGAGAGGTGAGGAGACCCAGTACTTC,CASSLLSDRARRGEETQYF
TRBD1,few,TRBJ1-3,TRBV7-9,TGTGCCAGCAGCTTGGGACAGGGGGAATTCTCTGGAAACACCATATATTTT,CASSLGQGEFSGNTIYF
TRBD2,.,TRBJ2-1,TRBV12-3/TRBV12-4,TGTGCCAGCAGTACGGGACTAGCGGGAGGGTACAATGAGCAGTTCTTC,CASSTGLAGGYNEQFF
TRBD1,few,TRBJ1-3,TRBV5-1,TGCGCCAGCAGGCGAACAGGGGACTCTGGAAACACCATATATTTT,CASRRTGDSGNTIYF
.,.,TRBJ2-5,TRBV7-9,TGTGCCAGCAGCTTAGCGGGGAGGCAAGAGACCCAGTACTTC,CASSLAGRQETQYF
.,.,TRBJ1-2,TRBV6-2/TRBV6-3,TGTGCCAGCACCACCGGGACACCCTATGGCTACACCTTC,CASTTGTPYGYTF
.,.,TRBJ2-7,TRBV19,TGTGCCAGTAGAATGACAGGCTACTACGAGCAGTACTTC,CASRMTGYYEQYF
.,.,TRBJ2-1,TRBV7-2,TGTGCCAGCCAGGACTACCTCCAGTACAATGAGCAGTTCTTC,CASQDYLQYNEQFF
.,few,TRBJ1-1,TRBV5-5,TGTGCCAGCAGCTTGGAGGGACGGAACACTGAAGCTTTCTTT,CASSLEGRNTEAFF
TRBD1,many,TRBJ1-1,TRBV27,TGTGCCAGCAGACCCGGGACAGGGATCACTGAAGCTTTCTTT,CASRPGTGITEAFF
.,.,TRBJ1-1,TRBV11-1,TGTGCCAGCAGTTACGACAGTGAAGCTTTCTTT,CASSYDSEAFF
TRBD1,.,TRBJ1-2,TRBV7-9,TGTGCCAGCAGCTTAAAGCAGGGGGTCCATGGCTACACCTTC,CASSLKQGVHGYTF
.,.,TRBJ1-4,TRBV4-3,TGCGCCAGCAGCCAAGATTCAGGCGCGAGGGAAAAACTGTTTTTT,CASSQDSGAREKLFF
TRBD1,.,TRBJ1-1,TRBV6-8,TGTGCCAGCAGAGCGGGACAGGGGACCGATTTGGCTTTCTTT,CASRAGQGTDLAFF
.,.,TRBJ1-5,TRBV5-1,TGCGCCAGCAGCTCCGGGGCGTTCGGGCAGCCCCAGCATTTT,CASSSGAFGQPQHF
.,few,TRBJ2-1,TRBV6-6,TGTGCCAGCAGAACTCCCCTTCGCGGAGCGGACTACAATGAGCAGTTCTTC,CASRTPLRGADYNEQFF
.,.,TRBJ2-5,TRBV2,TGTGCCAGCAGTGAACCGGACAAGGCCATCTTAGAGGAGACCCAGTACTTC,CASSEPDKAILEETQYF
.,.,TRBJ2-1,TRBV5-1,TGCGCCAGCAGCCCCGAATCAACAGGGTATGAGCAGTTCTTC,CASSPESTGYEQFF
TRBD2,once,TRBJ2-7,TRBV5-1,TGCGCCAGCAGCTTCGGGACTAGCGGGGCCTACGAGCAGTACTTC,CASSFGTSGAYEQYF
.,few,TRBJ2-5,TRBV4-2,TGTGCCAGCAGCCAAGGGGAGATAGAAGAGACCCAGTACTTC,CASSQGEIEETQYF
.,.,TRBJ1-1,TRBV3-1,TGTGCCAGCAGCCAAATAATCACCTATATGAACACTGAAGCTTTCTTT,CASSQIITYMNTEAFF
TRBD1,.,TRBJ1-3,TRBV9,TGTGCCAGCAGCGCCGGGGGACAGGGGGCCTCTGGAAACACCATATATTTT,CASSAGGQGASGNTIYF
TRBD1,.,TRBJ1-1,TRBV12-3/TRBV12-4,TGTGCCAGCACCCCCACCAGGGGGGGGGCCACTGAAGCTTTCTTT,CASTPTRGGATEAFF
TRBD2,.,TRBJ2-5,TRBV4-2,TGTGCCAGCAGCCAAGAAACTAGCGGCCTCCAAGAGACCCAGTACTTC,CASSQETSGLQETQYF
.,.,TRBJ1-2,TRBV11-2,TGTGCCAGCACCCTCGGGGCGGAGGGCTACACCTTC,CASTLGAEGYTF
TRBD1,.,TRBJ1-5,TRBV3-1,TGTGCCAGCAGCCCGGGGACAGGGACGTTCGGACAGCCCCAGCATTTT,CASSPGTGTFGQPQHF
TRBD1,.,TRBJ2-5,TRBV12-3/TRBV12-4,TGTGCCAGCAGTTTATGGGGGACAGAAGAGACCCAGTACTTC,CASSLWGTEETQYF
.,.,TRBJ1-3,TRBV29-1,TGCAGCGTCGCAGGGGACGGAAACACCATATATTTT,CSVAGDGNTIYF
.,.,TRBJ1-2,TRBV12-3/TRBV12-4,TGTGCCAGCAGTTTTAGGGTCTATGGCTACACCTTC,CASSFRVYGYTF
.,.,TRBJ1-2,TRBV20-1,TGCAGTGCTAGAGATCCCATTTGGGGGATGAACTATGGCTACACCTTC,CSARDPIWGMNYGYTF
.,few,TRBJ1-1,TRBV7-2,TGTGCCAGCAGCTTAGACGGGGCGATTACCACTGAAGCTTTCTTT,CASSLDGAITTEAFF
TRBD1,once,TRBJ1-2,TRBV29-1,TGCAGCGTTGGACAGGGGGCTGACTATGGCTACACCTTC,CSVGQGADYGYTF
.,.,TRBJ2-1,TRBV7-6,TGTGCCAGCAGCCCGGCGTCTAGCGCGAGTTCCTACAATGAGCAGTTCTTC,CASSPASSASSYNEQFF
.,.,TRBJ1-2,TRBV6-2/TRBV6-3,TGTGCCAGCAGTTTACCCGGGACGGACTTTAACTATGGCTACACCTTC,CASSLPGTDFNYGYTF
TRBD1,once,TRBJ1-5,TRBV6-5,TGTGCCAGCAGTCCCTGGACAGGGGATCAGCCCCAGCATTTT,CASSPWTGDQPQHF
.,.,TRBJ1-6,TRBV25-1,TGTGCCAGCAGACAACAGGGAGATAATTCACCCCTCCACTTT,CASRQQGDNSPLHF
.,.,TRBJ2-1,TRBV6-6,TGTGCCAGCAGTCAAAACTGGGGGCGGAACTACAATGAGCAGTTCTTC,CASSQNWGRNYNEQFF
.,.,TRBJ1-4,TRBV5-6,TGTGCCAGCAGCTTGGGACGGATTAATGAAAAACTGTTTTTT,CASSLGRINEKLFF
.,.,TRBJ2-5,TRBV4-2,TGTGCCAGCAGCCAAGCCCAGCGGGAAGAGACCCAGTACTTC,CASSQAQREETQYF
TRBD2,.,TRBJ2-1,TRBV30,TGTGCCTGGGGGAGATCCCTAGCGGGAGGGGACAATGAGCAGTTCTTC,CAWGRSLAGGDNEQFF
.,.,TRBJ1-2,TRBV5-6,TGTGCCAGCAGCTTGGTGTCAGGGTTCAACTATGGCTACACCTTC,CASSLVSGFNYGYTF
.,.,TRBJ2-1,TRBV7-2,TGTGCCAGCAGCCTAGGGGGGACTTCCTACAATGAGCAGTTCTTC,CASSLGGTSYNEQFF
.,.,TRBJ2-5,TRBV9,TGTGCCAGCAGCGTAGACGGAGCCGGAGAGACCCAGTACTTC,CASSVDGAGETQYF
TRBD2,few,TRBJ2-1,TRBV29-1,TGCAGCGTCGGGGGACTAGTGAGGTACAATGAGCAGTTCTTC,CSVGGLVRYNEQFF
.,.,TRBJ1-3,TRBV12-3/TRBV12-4,TGTGCCAGCATTCAATTGGACACCCTCTCTGGAAACACCATATATTTT,CASIQLDTLSGNTIYF
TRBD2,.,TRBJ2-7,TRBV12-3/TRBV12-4,TGTGCCAGCAGCCCCGGGACTACCGGGAACGAGCAGTACTTC,CASSPGTTGNEQYF
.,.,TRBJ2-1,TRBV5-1,TGCGCCAGCAGCTTGCCGGGGGATGAGCAGTTCTTC,CASSLPGDEQFF
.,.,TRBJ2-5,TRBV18,TGTGCCAGCTCACCTAGGCAAGAGACCCAGTACTTC,CASSPRQETQYF
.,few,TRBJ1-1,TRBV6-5,TGTGCCAGCAGTTACAGGGGAGGCACTGAAGCTTTCTTT,CASSYRGGTEAFF
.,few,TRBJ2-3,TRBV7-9,TGTGCCAGCAGCCTTACATGGGACGGGGATACGCAGTATTTT,CASSLTWDGDTQYF